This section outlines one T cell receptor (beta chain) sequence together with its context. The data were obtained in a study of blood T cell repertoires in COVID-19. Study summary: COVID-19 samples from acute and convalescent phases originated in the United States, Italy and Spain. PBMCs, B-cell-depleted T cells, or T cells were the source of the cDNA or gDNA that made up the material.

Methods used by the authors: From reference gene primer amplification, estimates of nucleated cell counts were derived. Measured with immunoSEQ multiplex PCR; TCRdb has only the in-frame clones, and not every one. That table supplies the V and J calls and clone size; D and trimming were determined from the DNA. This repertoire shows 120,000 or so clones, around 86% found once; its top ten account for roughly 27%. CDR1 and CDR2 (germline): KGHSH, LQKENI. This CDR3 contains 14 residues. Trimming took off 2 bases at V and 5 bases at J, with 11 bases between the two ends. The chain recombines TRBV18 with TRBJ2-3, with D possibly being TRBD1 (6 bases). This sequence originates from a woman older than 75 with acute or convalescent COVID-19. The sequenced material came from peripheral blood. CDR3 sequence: CASSPYREEDTQYF. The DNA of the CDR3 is TGTGCCAGCTCACCATACAGGGAAGAAGATACGCAGTATTTT.